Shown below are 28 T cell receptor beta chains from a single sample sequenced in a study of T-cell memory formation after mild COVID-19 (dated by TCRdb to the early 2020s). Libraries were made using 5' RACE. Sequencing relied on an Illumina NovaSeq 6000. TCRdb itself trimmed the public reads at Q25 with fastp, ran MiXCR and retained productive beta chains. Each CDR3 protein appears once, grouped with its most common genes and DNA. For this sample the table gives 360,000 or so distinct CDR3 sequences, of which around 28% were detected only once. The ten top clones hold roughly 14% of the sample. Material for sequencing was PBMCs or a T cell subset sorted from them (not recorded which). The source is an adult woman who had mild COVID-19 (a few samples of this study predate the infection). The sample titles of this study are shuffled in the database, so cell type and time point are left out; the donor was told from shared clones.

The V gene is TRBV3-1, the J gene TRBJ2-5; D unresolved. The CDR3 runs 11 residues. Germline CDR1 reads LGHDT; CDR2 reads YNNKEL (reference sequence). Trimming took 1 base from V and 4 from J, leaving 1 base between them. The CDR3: CASSQAETQYF. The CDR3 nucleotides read TGTGCCAGCAGCCAAGCAGAGACCCAGTACTTC.

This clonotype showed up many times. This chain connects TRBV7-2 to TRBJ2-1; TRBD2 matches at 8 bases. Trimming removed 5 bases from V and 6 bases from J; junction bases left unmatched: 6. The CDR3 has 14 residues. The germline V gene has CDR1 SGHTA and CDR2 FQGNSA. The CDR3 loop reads CASSPSGSINEQFF. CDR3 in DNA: TGTGCCAGCAGCCCAAGCGGGAGTATCAATGAGCAGTTCTTC.

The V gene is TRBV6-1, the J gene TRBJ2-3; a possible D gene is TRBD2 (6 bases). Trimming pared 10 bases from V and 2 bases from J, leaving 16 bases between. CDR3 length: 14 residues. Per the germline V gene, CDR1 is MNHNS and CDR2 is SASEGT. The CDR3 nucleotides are TGTGCCACCCGGGCGGGACCCTACACAGATACGCAGTATTTT. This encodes CATRAGPYTDTQYF.

The CDR3 coding sequence is TGTGCCAGCAGCCCTGGGTCCTACACAGATACGCAGTATTTT. Translation gives CASSPGSYTDTQYF. The chain has TRBV11-3 and TRBJ2-3; D remains ambiguous. Trimming stripped 5 bases from V and 2 bases from J, with 11 bases between. Germline assignment: CDR1 SGHNT and CDR2 YENEEA. This CDR3 has 14 residues. The entire variable domain, with the rest obtained from reference TRBV11-3 and TRBJ2-3, is as follows: EAGVVQSPRYKIIEKKQPVAFWCNPISGHNTLYWYLQNLGQGPELLIRYENEEAVDDSQLPKDRFSAERLKGVDSTLKIQPAELGDSAVYLCASSPGSYTDTQYFGPGTRLTVL.

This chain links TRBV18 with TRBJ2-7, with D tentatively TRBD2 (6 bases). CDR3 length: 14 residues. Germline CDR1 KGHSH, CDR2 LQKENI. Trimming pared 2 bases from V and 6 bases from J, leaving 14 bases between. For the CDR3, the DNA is TGTGCCAGCTCACCATCGGAGGGGCGCGTCGAGCAGTACTTC. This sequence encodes CASSPSEGRVEQYF.

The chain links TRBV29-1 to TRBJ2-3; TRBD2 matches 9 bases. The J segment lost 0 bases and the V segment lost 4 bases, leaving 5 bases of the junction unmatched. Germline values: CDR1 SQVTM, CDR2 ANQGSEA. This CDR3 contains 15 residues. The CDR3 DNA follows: TGCAGCGTTGGGAGAGCGGGAGGTAGCACAGATACGCAGTATTTT. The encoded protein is CSVGRAGGSTDTQYF.

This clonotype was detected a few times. DNA for the CDR3: TGCGCCAGCAGCCGTTGGGAGTCCGTCACAGATACGCAGTATTTT. This sequence encodes CASSRWESVTDTQYF. The chain is built from TRBV5-1 and TRBJ2-3; TRBD2 might be the D (5 bases). This CDR3 is 15 amino acids long. Deletions cut 4 bases from V and 2 bases from J, with 14 bases between. The germline CDR1 and CDR2 sequences are SGHRS and YFSETQ.

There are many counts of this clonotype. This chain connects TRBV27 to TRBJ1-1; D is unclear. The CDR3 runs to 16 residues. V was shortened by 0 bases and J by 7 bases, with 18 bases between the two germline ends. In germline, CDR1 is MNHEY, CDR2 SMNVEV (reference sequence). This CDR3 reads CASSLSHRTARSEAFF. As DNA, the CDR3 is TGTGCCAGCAGTTTATCCCACCGTACAGCCCGTAGTGAAGCTTTCTTT.

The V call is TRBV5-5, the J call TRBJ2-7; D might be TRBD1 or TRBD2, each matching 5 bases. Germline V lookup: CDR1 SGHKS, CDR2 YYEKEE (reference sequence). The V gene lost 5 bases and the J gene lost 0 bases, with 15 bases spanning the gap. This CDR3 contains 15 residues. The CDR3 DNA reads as TGTGCCAGCAGGTGGGACCTCAGGAGCTCCTACGAGCAGTACTTC. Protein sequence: CASRWDLRSSYEQYF.

CDR3 region: CASSGVPGTRGETQYF. DNA of the CDR3: TGTGCCAGCAGCGGGGTGCCAGGGACGCGGGGGGAGACCCAGTACTTC. The genes are TRBV5-6 and TRBJ2-5; TRBD2 agrees at 7 bases. This CDR3 spans 16 amino acids. J gave up 5 bases and V 4 bases, and 14 bases lay outside the gene matches. Germline CDR1 is SGHDT and CDR2 is YYEEEE. Variable domain in full (rest from reference TRBV5-6 and TRBJ2-5): DAGVTQSPTHLIKTRGQQVTLRCSPKSGHDTVSWYQQALGQGPQFIFQYYEEEERQRGNFPDRFSGHQFPNYSSELNVNALLLGDSALYLCASSGVPGTRGETQYFGPGTRLLVL.

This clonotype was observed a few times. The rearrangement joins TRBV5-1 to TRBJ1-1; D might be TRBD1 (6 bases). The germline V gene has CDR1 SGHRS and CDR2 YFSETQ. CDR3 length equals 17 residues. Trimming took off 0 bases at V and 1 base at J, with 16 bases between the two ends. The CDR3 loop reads CASSLAYQGKGNTEAFF. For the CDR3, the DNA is TGCGCCAGCAGCTTGGCCTACCAGGGGAAGGGGAACACTGAAGCTTTCTTT. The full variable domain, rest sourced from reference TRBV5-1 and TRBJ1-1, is KAGVTQTPRYLIKTRGQQVTLSCSPISGHRSVSWYQQTPGQGLQFLFEYFSETQRNKGNFPGRFSGRQFSNSRSEMNVSTLELGDSALYLCASSLAYQGKGNTEAFFGQGTRLTVV.

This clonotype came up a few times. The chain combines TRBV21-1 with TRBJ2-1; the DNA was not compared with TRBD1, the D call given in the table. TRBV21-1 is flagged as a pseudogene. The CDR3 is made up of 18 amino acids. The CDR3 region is CASSKDFSPGPKRDEQFF. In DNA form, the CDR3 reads TGTGCCAGCAGCAAAGATTTCTCCCCGGGTCCTAAAAGGGATGAGCAGTTCTTC.

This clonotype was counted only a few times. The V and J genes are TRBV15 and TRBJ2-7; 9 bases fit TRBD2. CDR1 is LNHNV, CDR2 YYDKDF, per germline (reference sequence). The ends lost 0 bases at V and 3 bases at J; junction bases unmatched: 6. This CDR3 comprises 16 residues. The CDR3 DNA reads TGTGCCACCAGCAGAGATTTAGCGGGGGAGGGCTACGAGCAGTACTTC. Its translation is CATSRDLAGEGYEQYF.

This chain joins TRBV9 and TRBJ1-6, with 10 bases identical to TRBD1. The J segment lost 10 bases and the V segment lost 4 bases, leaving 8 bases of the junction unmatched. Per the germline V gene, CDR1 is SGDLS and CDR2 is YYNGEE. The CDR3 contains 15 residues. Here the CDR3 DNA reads TGTGCCAGCAGCCCCTACGGGACAGGGGAATCACCCCTCCACTTT. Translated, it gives CASSPYGTGESPLHF.

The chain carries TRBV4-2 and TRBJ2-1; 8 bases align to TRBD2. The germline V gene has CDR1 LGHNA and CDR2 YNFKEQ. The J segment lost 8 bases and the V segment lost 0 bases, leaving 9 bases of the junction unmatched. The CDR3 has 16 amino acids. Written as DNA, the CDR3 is TGTGCCAGCAGCCAAGAGGCCCTAGCGGGCCTTCATGAGCAGTTCTTC. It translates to CASSQEALAGLHEQFF.

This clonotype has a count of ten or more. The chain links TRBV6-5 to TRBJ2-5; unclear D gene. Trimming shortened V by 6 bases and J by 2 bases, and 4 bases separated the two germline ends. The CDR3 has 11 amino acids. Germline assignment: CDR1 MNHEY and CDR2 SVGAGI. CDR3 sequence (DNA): TGTGCCAGCAGCGGGCAAGAGACCCAGTACTTC. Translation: CASSGQETQYF.

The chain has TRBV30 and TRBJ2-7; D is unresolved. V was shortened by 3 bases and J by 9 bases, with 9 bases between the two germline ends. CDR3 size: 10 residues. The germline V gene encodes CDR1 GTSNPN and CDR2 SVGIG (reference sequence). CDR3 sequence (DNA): TGTGCCTGGAGCCGCGAGCGGCAGTACTTC. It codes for CAWSRERQYF.

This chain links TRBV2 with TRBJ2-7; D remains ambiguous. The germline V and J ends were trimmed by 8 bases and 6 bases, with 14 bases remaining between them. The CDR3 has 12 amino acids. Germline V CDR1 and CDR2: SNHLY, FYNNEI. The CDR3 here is CASFILAGEQYF. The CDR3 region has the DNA TGTGCCAGCTTCATCTTGGCCGGCGAGCAGTACTTC.

CDR3 nucleotide sequence: TGTGCCACCTTGGACAGGGCGGTATGGGAGACCCAGTACTTC. Its translation: CATLDRAVWETQYF. The chain recombines TRBV6-2 or TRBV6-3 with TRBJ2-5; 8 bases match TRBD1. The CDR3 has 14 amino acids. Germline trimming cut 10 bases from V and 5 bases from J; bases unmatched to any gene: 12. Per germline, CDR1 MNHEY and CDR2 SVGEGT.

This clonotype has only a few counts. CDR3 residues: CSVVKYGGASPEAFF. DNA for the CDR3: TGCAGCGTTGTTAAGTATGGGGGGGCATCCCCTGAAGCTTTCTTT. The chain employs TRBV29-1 and TRBJ1-1; the D gene is possibly TRBD1 (6 bases). The V gene lost 4 bases and the J gene lost 6 bases, with 21 bases spanning the gap. The length of the CDR3 is 15 residues. The germline CDR1 and CDR2 sequences are SQVTM and ANQGSEA.

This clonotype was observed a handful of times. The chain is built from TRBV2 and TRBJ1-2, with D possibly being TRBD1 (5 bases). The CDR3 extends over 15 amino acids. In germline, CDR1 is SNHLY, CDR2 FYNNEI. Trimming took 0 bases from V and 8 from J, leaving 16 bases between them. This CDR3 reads CASSEASRGPRGYTF. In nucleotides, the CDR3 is TGTGCCAGCAGTGAAGCAAGTCGGGGCCCACGGGGCTACACCTTC.

Written as DNA, the CDR3 is TGTGCCACCAGTGATAGCGGGAGGGCCAACGGTGAGCAGTTCTTC. This sequence encodes CATSDSGRANGEQFF. V is TRBV24-1 and J is TRBJ2-1, with TRBD2 matching over 10 bases. The V and J ends lost 3 bases and 9 bases, in that order; junction bases with no gene match: 7. This CDR3 contains 15 residues. Per the germline V gene, CDR1 is KGHDR and CDR2 is SFDVKD.

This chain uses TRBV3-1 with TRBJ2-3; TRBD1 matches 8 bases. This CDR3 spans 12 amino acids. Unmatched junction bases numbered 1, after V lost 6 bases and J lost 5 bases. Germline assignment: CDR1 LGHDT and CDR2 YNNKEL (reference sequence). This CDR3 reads CASRQGGDTQYF. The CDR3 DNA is TGTGCCAGCAGACAGGGGGGAGATACGCAGTATTTT.

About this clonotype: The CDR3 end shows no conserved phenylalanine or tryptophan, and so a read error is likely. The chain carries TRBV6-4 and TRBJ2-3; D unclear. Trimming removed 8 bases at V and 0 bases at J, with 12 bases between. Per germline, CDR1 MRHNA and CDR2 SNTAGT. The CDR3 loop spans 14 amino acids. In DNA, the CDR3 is TGTGCCAGCTCCGCGGAGTTTAGCACAGATACGCAGTATATT. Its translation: CASSAEFSTDTQYI.

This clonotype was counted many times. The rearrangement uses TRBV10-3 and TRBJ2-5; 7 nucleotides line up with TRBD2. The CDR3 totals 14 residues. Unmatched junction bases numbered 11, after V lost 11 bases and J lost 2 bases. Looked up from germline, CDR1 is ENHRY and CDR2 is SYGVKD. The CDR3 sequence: CASAGLAEQETQYF. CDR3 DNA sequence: TGTGCCTCCGCGGGCCTAGCGGAGCAAGAGACCCAGTACTTC.

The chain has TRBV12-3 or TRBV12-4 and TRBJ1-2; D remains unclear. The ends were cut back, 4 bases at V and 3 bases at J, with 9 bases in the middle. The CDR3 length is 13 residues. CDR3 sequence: CASSSERDYGYTF. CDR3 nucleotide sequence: TGTGCCAGCAGTTCTGAGCGGGACTATGGCTACACCTTC.

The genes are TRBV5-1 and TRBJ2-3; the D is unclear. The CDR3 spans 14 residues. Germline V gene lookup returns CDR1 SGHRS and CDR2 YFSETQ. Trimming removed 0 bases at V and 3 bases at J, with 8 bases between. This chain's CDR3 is CASSLERRTDTQYF. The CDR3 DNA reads TGCGCCAGCAGCTTGGAAAGGCGTACAGATACGCAGTATTTT.

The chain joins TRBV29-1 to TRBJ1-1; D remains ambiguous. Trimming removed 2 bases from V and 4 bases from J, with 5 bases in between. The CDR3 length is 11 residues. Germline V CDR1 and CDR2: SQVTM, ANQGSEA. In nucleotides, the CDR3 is TGCAGCGTTGAAAGACCCACTGAAGCTTTCTTT. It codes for CSVERPTEAFF.